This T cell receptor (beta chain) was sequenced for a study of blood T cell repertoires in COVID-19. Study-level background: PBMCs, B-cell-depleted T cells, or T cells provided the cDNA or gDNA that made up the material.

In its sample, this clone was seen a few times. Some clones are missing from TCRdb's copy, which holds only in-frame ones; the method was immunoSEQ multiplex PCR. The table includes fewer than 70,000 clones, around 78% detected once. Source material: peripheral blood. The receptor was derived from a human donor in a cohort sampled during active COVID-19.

CDR3 sequence: CASSLGDQAREAFF. As DNA, the CDR3 is TGCGCCAGCAGCCTGGGAGACCAAGCTAGAGAGGCTTTCTTT. J is TRBJ1-1 and V is TRBV4-1, with unresolved D. V gave up 4 bases and J gave up 11 bases, with 20 bases separating them. Per germline, CDR1 MGHRA and CDR2 YSYEKL. This CDR3 region has 14 residues.